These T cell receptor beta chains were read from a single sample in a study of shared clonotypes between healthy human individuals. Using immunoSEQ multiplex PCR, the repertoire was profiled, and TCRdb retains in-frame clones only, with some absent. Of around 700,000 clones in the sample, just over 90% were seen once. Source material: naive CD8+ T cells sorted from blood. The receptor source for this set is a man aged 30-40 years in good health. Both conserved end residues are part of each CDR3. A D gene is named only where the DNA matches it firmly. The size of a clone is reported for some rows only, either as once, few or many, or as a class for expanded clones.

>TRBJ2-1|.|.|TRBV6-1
CASSGPLSGLSYNEQFF
TGTGCCAGCAGTGGTCCCCTTAGCGGTCTCTCCTACAATGAGCAGTTCTTC
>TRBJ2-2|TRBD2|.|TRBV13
CASSLGPRLAGGQNTGELFF
TGTGCCAGCAGCTTAGGCCCGCGACTAGCGGGAGGCCAAAACACCGGGGAGCTGTTTTTT
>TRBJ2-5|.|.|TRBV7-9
CASIGGGWETQYF
TGTGCCTCTATCGGAGGTGGATGGGAGACCCAGTACTTC
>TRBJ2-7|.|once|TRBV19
CASSIASTSSYEQYF
TGTGCCAGTAGTATTGCCTCCACGAGCTCCTACGAGCAGTACTTC
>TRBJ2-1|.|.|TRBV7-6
CASSLVEESSYNEQFF
TGTGCCAGCAGCTTAGTTGAGGAGAGCTCCTACAATGAGCAGTTCTTC
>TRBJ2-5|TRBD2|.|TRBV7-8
CASSLALAGGERETQYF
TGTGCCAGCAGCTTAGCTCTCGCTGGGGGGGAGAGAGAGACCCAGTACTTC
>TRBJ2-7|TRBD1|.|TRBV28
CASSFLDRPGQGTYEQYF
TGTGCCAGCAGCTTTTTGGACCGTCCCGGACAGGGCACCTACGAGCAGTACTTC
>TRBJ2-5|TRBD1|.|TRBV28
CASSLWETGTGETQYF
TGTGCCAGCAGTTTATGGGAGACCGGGACAGGGGAGACCCAGTACTTC
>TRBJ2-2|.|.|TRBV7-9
CASTGEALRNTGELFF
TGTGCCAGTACTGGGGAAGCGCTGCGGAACACCGGGGAGCTGTTTTTT
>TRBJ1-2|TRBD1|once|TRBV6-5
CASSYQPGGISYGYTF
TGTGCCAGCAGTTACCAACCAGGGGGCATTAGCTATGGCTACACCTTC
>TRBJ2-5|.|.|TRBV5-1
CASSLEQYQETQYF
TGCGCCAGCAGCCTAGAACAGTACCAAGAGACCCAGTACTTC
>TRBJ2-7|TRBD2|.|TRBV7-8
CASSSSGGHSYEQYF
TGTGCCAGCAGCTCGAGCGGGGGCCACTCCTACGAGCAGTACTTC
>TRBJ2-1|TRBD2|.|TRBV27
CASSYLAGEVWDEQFF
TGTGCCAGCAGTTACCTAGCGGGAGAAGTTTGGGATGAGCAGTTCTTC
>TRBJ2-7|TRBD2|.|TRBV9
CASSVGELAGTERHEQYF
TGTGCCAGCAGCGTAGGTGAACTAGCGGGAACTGAGCGACACGAGCAGTACTTC
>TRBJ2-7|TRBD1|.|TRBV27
CASRPGQGQSWGYEQYF
TGTGCCAGCAGGCCGGGACAGGGCCAATCATGGGGCTACGAGCAGTACTTC
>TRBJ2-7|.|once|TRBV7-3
CASSFDAGYEQYF
TGTGCCAGCAGCTTCGACGCGGGGTACGAGCAGTACTTC
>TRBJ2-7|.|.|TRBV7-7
CASSLGAQGAYEQYF
TGTGCCAGCAGCTTAGGGGCTCAGGGAGCCTACGAGCAGTACTTC
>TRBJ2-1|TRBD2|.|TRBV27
CASSLGTSSYNEQFF
TGTGCCAGCAGTTTAGGGACTAGTTCCTACAATGAGCAGTTCTTC
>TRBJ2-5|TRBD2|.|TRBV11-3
CASSSGLVETQYF
TGTGCCAGCAGCTCGGGACTAGTGGAGACCCAGTACTTC
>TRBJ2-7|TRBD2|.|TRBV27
CASSVAGGPSHEQYF
TGTGCCAGCAGTGTTGCGGGGGGACCATCCCACGAGCAGTACTTC
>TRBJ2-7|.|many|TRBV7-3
CASSPWGGQNYEQYF
TGTGCCAGCAGCCCCTGGGGGGGGCAAAACTACGAGCAGTACTTC
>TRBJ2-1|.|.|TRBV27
CASSLWAGRDNEQFF
TGTGCCAGCAGTTTATGGGCGGGACGTGACAATGAGCAGTTCTTC
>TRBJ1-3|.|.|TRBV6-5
CASSQGASSGNTIYF
TGTGCCAGCAGCCAAGGGGCCAGCTCTGGAAACACCATATATTTT
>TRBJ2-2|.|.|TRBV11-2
CASSLDRVTPNTGELFF
TGTGCCAGCAGCTTAGATAGGGTGACCCCGAACACCGGGGAGCTGTTTTTT
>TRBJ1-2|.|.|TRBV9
CASSVGGDYGYTF
TGTGCCAGCAGCGTAGGGGGAGACTATGGCTACACCTTC
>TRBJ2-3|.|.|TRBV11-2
CASSLDFNGDTQYF
TGTGCCAGCAGCTTAGATTTTAACGGAGATACGCAGTATTTT
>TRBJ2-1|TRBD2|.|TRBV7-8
CASSMGLVNHEQFF
TGTGCCAGCAGCATGGGACTAGTAAATCATGAGCAGTTCTTC
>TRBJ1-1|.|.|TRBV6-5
CASSPLDTNTEAFF
TGTGCCAGCAGTCCTCTAGACACGAACACTGAAGCTTTCTTT
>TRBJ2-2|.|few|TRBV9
CASSVGVGELFF
TGTGCCAGCAGCGTAGGGGTCGGGGAGCTGTTTTTT
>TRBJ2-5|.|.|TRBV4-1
CASSQSPRGLFETQYF
TGCGCCAGCAGCCAATCGCCCCGAGGTCTTTTTGAGACCCAGTACTTC
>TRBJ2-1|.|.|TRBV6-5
CASSFTGNEQFF
TGTGCCAGCAGTTTCACGGGGAATGAGCAGTTCTTC
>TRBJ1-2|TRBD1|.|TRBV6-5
CASSPGTVYGYTF
TGTGCCAGCAGCCCCGGGACAGTCTATGGCTACACCTTC
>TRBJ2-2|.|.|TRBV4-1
CASSQIGETNTGELFF
TGCGCCAGCAGCCAAATCGGGGAAACGAACACCGGGGAGCTGTTTTTT
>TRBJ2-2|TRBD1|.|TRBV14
CASSQQYAGWTGVTGELFF
TGTGCCAGCAGCCAACAATACGCCGGGTGGACAGGGGTCACCGGGGAGCTGTTTTTT
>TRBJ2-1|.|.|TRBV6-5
CASRLGTSNEQFF
TGTGCCAGCAGGCTGGGGACTTCCAATGAGCAGTTCTTC
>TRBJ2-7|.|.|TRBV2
CASSEAPISYEQYF
TGTGCCAGCAGTGAGGCGCCCATTTCCTACGAGCAGTACTTC
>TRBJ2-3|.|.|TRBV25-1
CASNPPEASTDTQYF
TGTGCCAGTAACCCCCCGGAGGCTAGCACAGATACGCAGTATTTT
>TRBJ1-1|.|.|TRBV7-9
CASSPTLQTSNTEAFF
TGTGCCAGCAGCCCAACCCTGCAGACCTCGAACACTGAAGCTTTCTTT
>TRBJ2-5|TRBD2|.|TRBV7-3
CASSISGTETQYF
TGTGCCAGCAGCATTAGCGGGACAGAGACCCAGTACTTC
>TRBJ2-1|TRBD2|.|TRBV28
CASATALTSGVSYNEQFF
TGTGCCAGCGCGACAGCTTTGACTAGCGGGGTCTCCTACAATGAGCAGTTCTTC
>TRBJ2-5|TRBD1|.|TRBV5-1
CASRTGTGVFWGQETQYF
TGCGCCAGCAGAACCGGGACAGGGGTCTTCTGGGGCCAAGAGACCCAGTACTTC
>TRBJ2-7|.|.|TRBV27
CASSSEGSYEQYF
TGTGCCAGCAGTTCGGAAGGGTCCTACGAGCAGTACTTC
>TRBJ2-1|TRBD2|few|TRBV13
CASSSPSGSGNEQFF
TGTGCCAGCAGCTCTCCTAGCGGGAGTGGGAATGAGCAGTTCTTC
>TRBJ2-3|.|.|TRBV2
CASSEASDTQYF
TGTGCCAGCAGTGAGGCATCAGATACGCAGTATTTT
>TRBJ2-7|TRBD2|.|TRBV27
CASSFYSALADEQYF
TGTGCCAGCAGTTTCTACTCCGCGCTAGCGGACGAGCAGTACTTC
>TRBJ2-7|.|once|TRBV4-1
CASSQGGYEQYF
TGCGCCAGCAGCCAAGGGGGTTACGAGCAGTACTTC
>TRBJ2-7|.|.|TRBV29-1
CSVVFIGTYEQYF
TGCAGCGTTGTGTTCATCGGTACGTACGAGCAGTACTTC
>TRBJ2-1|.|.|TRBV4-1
CASSPTTLGNEQFF
TGCGCCAGCAGCCCCACAACACTTGGCAATGAGCAGTTCTTC
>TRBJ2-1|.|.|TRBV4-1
CASSTSERVHNEQFF
TGCGCCAGCAGCACTTCCGAGCGGGTGCACAATGAGCAGTTCTTC
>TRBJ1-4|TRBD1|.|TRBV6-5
CASSYGTDEKLFF
TGTGCCAGCAGTTACGGGACAGATGAAAAACTGTTTTTT
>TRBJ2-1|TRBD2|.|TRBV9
CASSVDPPAGEFEQFF
TGTGCCAGCAGCGTAGATCCCCCGGCGGGAGAGTTTGAGCAGTTCTTC
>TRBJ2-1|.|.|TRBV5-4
CASSHGSSYNEQFF
TGTGCCAGCAGCCACGGAAGCTCCTACAATGAGCAGTTCTTC
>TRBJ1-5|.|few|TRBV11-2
CASSLIGDQPQHF
TGTGCCAGCAGCTTAATCGGCGATCAGCCCCAGCATTTT
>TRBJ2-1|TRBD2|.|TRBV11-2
CASSETSGRDNEQFF
TGTGCCAGCAGCGAGACTAGCGGGAGGGACAATGAGCAGTTCTTC
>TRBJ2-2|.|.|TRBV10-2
CASRRAGGTGELFF
TGCGCCAGCAGGCGAGCCGGGGGCACCGGGGAGCTGTTTTTT